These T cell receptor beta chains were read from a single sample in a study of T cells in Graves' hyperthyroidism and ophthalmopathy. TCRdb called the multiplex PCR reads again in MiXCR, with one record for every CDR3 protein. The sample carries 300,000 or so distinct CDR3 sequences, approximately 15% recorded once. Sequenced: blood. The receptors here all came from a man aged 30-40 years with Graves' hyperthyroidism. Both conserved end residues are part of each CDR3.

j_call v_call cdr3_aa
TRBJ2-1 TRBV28 CASSLFAGRVQFF
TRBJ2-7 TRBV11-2 CASSLTGVAYEQYF
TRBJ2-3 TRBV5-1 CASSLGGTYFTDTQYF
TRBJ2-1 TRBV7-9 CASSATSSGWNNEQFF
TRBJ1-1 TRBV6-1 CASRKMNTLLGAFF
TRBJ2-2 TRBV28 CASSQNTGELFF
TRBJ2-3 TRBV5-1 CASSLFPGWGTDTQYF
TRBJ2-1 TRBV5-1 CASFAGAKYNEQFF
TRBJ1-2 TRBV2 CASSDEGGSGYTF
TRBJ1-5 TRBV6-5 CASSYGRTGRGPQHF
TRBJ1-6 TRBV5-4 CASADGPPTLGDSPLHF
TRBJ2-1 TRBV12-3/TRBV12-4 CASTRDSPHNEQFF
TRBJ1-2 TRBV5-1 CASSFGTDLTNYGYTF
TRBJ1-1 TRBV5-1 CASSLAGTDTEAFF
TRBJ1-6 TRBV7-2 CASSPGIGISPLHF
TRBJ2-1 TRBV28 CASSFRLVGEQFF
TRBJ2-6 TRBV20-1 CSARDKGSGANVLTF
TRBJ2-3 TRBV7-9 CASGSGRGAGDTQYF
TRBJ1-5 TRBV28 CASSKPSDREGQPQHF
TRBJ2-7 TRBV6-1 CASSIGGGSSYEQYF
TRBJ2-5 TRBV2 CASRTGGLSETQYF
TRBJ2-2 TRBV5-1 CASSGDSTTGELFF
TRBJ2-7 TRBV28 CASSVWGQSYEQYF
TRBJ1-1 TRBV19 CASSTRDRALSEAFF
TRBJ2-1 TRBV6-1 CASSGYEPSSYNEQFF
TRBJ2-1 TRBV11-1 CASSYGTSGNDEQFF
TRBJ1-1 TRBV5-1 CASSFWAPSDPEAFF
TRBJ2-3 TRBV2 CASSEASGTDTQYF
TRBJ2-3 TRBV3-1 CASSQGLRRATQYF
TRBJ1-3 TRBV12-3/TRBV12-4 CASDSNSGNTIYF